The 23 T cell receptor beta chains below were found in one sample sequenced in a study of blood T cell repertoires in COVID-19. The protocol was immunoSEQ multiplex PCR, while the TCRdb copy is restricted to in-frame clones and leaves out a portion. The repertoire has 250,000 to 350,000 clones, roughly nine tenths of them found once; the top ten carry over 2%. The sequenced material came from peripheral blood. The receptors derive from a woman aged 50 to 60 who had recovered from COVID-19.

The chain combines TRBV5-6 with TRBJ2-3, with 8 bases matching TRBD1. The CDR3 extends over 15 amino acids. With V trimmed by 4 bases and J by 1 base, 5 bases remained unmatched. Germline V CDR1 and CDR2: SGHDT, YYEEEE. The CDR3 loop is CASSRQGKGTDTQYF. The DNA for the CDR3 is TGTGCCAGCAGCCGACAGGGGAAGGGCACAGATACGCAGTATTTT.

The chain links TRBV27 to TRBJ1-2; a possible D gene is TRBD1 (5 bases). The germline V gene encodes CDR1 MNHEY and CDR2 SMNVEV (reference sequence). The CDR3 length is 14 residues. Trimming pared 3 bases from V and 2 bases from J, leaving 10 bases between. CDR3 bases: TGTGCCAGCAGTTTCGGCGGGGACAACTATGGCTACACCTTC. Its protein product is CASSFGGDNYGYTF.

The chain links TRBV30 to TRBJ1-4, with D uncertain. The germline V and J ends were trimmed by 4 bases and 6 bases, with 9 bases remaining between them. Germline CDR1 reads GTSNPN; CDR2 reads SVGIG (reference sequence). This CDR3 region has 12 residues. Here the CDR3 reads CAWKLPYEKLFF. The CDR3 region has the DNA TGTGCCTGGAAACTTCCCTATGAAAAACTGTTTTTT. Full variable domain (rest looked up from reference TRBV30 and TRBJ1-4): SQTIHQWPATLVQPVGSPLSLECTVEGTSNPNLYWYRQAAGRGLQLLFYSVGIGQISSEVPQNLSASRPQDRQFILSSKKLLLSDSGFYLCAWKLPYEKLFFGSGTQLSVL.

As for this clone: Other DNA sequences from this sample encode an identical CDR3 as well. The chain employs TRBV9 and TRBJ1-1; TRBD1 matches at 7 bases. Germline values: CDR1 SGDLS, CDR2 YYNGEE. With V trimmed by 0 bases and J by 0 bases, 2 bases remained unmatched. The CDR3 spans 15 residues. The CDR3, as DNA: TGTGCCAGCAGCGTAGGGACAGGAATGAACACTGAAGCTTTCTTT. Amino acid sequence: CASSVGTGMNTEAFF. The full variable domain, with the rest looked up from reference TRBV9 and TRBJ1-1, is DSGVTQTPKHLITATGQRVTLRCSPRSGDLSVYWYQQSLDQGLQFLIQYYNGEERAKGNILERFSAQQFPDLHSELNLSSLELGDSALYFCASSVGTGMNTEAFFGQGTRLTVV.

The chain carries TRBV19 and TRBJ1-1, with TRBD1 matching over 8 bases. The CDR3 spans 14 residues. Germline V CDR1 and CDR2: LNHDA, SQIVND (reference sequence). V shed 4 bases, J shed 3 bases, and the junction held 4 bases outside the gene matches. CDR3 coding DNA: TGTGCCAGTAGTACGACAGGGGCGGACACTGAAGCTTTCTTT. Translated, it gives CASSTTGADTEAFF.

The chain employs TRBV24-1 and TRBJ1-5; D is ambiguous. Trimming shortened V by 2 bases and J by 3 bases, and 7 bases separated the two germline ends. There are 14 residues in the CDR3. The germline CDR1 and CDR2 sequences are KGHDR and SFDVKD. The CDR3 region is CATSDSRDNQPQHF. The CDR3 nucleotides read TGTGCCACCAGTGATTCGAGAGACAATCAGCCCCAGCATTTT.

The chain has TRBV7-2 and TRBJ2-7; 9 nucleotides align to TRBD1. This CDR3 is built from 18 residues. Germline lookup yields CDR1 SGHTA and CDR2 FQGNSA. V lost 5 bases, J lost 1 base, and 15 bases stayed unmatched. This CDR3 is CASSLVGQAGTGSYEQYF. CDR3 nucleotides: TGTGCCAGCAGCCTCGTCGGGCAAGCCGGGACAGGGTCCTACGAGCAGTACTTC.

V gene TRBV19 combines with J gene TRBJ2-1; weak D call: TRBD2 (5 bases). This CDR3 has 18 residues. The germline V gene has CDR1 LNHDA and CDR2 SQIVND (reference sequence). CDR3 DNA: TGTGTTAGAGATAGGCTAGCAAGGAATCTTCATACGGGCAATGAGCAGTTCTTC. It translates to CVRDRLARNLHTGNEQFF.

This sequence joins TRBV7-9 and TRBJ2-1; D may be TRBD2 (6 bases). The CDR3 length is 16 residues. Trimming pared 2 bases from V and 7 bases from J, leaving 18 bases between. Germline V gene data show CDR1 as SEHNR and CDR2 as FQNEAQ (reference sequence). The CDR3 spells CASSLYGRPPRNEQFF. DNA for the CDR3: TGTGCCAGCAGCTTATACGGGAGACCCCCACGGAATGAGCAGTTCTTC.

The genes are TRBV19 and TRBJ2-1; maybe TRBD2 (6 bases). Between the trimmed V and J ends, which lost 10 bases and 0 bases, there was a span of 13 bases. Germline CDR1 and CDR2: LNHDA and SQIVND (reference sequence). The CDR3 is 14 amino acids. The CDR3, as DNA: TGTGCCACCAGCGGGCCAAGCTCCTACAATGAGCAGTTCTTC. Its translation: CATSGPSSYNEQFF. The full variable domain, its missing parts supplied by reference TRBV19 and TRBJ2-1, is DGGITQSPKYLFRKEGQNVTLSCEQNLNHDAMYWYRQDPGQGLRLIYYSQIVNDFQKGDIAEGYSVSREKKESFPLTVTSAQKNPTAFYLCATSGPSSYNEQFFGPGTRLTVL.

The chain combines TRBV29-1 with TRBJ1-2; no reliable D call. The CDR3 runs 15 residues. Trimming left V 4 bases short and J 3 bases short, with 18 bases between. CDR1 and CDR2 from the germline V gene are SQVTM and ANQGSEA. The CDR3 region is CSVGVGIGIDYGYTF. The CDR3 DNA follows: TGCAGCGTTGGGGTAGGGATCGGGATCGACTATGGCTACACCTTC.

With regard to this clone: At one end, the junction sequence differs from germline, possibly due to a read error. The CDR3 coding sequence is TGTGCCAGCACCGAAAGGCAGGGCCGTCCTCTTGCCTTC. This gives the protein CASTERQGRPLAF. J is TRBJ1-2 and V is TRBV6-5; a possible D gene is TRBD1 (5 bases). CDR3 size: 13 residues. Germline-derived CDR1 and CDR2 are MNHEY and SVGAGI.

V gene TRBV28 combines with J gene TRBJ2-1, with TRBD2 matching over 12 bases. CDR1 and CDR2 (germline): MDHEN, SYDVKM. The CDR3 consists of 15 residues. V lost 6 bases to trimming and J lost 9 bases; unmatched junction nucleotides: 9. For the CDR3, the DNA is TGTGCCAGCAGCCGACGACTAGCGGGAGTTATTGAGCAGTTCTTC. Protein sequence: CASSRRLAGVIEQFF.

The DNA for the CDR3 is TGTGCCAGCAGTGAAGTAGCGGGAGAGACAGATACGCAGTATTTT. Translation: CASSEVAGETDTQYF. V usage is TRBV6-1 and J usage is TRBJ2-3; TRBD2 agrees at 9 bases. Germline CDR1 and CDR2: MNHNS and SASEGT. The CDR3 is 15 residues long. V shed 1 base and J 3 bases; nucleotides not matched to a gene: 2.

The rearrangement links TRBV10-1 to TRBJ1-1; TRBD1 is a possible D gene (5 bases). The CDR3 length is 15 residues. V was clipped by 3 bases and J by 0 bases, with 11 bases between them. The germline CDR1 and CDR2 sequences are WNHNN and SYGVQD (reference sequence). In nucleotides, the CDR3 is TGCGCCAGCAGTGACCCGACAGAGATGAACACTGAAGCTTTCTTT. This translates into CASSDPTEMNTEAFF.

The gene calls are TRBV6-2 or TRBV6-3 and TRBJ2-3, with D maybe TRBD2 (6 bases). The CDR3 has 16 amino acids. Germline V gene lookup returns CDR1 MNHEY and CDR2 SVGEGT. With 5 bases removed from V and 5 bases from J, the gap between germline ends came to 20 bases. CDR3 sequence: CASSTGTSYRVDTQYF. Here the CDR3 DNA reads TGTGCCAGCAGTACCGGGACTTCCTATCGGGTAGATACGCAGTATTTT.

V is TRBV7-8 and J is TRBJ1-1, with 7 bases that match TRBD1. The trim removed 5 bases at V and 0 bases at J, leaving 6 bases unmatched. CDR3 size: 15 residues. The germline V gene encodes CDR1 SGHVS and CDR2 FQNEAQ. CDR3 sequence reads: CASSTRQGMNTEAFF. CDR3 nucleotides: TGTGCCAGCAGCACCCGACAGGGCATGAACACTGAAGCTTTCTTT.

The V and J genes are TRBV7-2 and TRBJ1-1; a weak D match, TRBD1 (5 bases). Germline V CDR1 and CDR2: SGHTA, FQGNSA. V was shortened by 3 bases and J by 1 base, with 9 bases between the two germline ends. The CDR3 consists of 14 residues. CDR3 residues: CASSFTTANTEAFF. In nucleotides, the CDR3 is TGTGCCAGCAGCTTTACGACAGCGAACACTGAAGCTTTCTTT.

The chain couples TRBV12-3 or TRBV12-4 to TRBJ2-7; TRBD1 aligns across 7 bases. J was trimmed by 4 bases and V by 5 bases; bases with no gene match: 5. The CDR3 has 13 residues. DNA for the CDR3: TGTGCCAGCAGTCCGGGACAGTCATACGAGCAGTACTTC. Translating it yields CASSPGQSYEQYF.

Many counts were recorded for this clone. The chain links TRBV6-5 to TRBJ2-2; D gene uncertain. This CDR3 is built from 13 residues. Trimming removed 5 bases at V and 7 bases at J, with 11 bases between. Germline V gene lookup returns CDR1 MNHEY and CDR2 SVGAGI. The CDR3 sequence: CASSSSRIGELFF. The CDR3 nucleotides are TGTGCCAGCAGTAGCTCGCGGATCGGGGAGCTGTTTTTT.

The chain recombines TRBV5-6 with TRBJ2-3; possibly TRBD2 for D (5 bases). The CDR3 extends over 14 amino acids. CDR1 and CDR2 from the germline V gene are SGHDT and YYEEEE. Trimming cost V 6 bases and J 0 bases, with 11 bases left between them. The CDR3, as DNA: TGTGCCAGCACCCAAGCGGCTAGCACAGATACGCAGTATTTT. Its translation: CASTQAASTDTQYF. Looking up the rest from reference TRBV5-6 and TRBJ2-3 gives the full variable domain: DAGVTQSPTHLIKTRGQQVTLRCSPKSGHDTVSWYQQALGQGPQFIFQYYEEEERQRGNFPDRFSGHQFPNYSSELNVNALLLGDSALYLCASTQAASTDTQYFGPGTRLTVL.

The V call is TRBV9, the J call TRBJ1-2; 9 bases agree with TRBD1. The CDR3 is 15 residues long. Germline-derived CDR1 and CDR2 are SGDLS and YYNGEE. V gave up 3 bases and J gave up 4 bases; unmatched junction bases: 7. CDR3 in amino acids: CASSALGQGIYGYTF. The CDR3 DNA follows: TGTGCCAGCAGCGCCCTTGGACAGGGGATCTATGGCTACACCTTC.

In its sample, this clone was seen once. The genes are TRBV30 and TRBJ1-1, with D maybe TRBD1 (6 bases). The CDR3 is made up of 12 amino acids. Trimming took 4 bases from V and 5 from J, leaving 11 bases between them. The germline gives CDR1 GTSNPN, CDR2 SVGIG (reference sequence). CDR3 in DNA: TGTGCCTGGAAAACAGGGATTACTGAAGCTTTCTTT. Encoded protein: CAWKTGITEAFF. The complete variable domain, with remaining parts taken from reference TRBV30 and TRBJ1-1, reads SQTIHQWPATLVQPVGSPLSLECTVEGTSNPNLYWYRQAAGRGLQLLFYSVGIGQISSEVPQNLSASRPQDRQFILSSKKLLLSDSGFYLCAWKTGITEAFFGQGTRLTVV.